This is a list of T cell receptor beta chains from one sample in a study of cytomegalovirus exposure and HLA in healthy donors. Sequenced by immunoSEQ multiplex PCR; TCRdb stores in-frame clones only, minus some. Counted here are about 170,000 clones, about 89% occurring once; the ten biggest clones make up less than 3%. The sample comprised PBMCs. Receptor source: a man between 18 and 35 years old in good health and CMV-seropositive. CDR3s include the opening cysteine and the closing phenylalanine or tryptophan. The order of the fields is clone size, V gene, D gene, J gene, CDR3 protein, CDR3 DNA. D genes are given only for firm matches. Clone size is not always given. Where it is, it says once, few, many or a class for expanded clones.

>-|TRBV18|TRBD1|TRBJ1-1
CASSPWDRNTEAFF
TGTGCCAGCTCACCGTGGGACAGGAACACTGAAGCTTTCTTT
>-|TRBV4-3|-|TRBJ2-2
CASSSRYGNTGELFF
TGCGCCAGCAGCTCGAGGTACGGGAACACCGGGGAGCTGTTTTTT
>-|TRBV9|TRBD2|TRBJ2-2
CASSLGGWGTGELFF
TGTGCCAGCAGCCTGGGGGGGTGGGGCACCGGGGAGCTGTTTTTT
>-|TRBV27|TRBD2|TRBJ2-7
CASSGRGGTYEQYF
TGTGCCAGCAGTGGCCGGGGGGGCACCTACGAGCAGTACTTC
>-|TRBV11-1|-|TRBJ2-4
CASSVAGPKNIQYF
TGTGCCAGCAGCGTGGCGGGACCTAAAAACATTCAGTACTTC
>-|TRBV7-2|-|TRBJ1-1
CASGQTRDTEAFF
TGTGCCAGCGGACAAACCAGGGACACTGAAGCTTTCTTT
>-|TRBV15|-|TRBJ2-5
CATSRGSGSETQYF
TGTGCCACCAGCAGAGGTTCGGGATCAGAGACCCAGTACTTC
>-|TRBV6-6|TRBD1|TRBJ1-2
CASSPPPGQLNYGYTF
TGTGCCAGCAGTCCCCCCCCGGGACAGCTAAACTATGGCTACACCTTC
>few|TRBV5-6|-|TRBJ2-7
CASSPRGRGWYEQYF
TGTGCCAGCAGTCCGAGGGGGAGGGGTTGGTACGAGCAGTACTTC
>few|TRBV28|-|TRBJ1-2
CASSLRVDDGYTF
TGTGCCAGCAGTTTACGGGTAGACGATGGCTACACCTTC
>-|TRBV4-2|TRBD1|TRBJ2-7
CASSQAQRQGHEQYF
TGTGCCAGCAGCCAAGCCCAAAGACAGGGCCACGAGCAGTACTTC
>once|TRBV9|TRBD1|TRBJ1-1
CASSVGTGLTEAFF
TGTGCCAGCAGCGTTGGGACAGGCTTAACTGAAGCTTTCTTT
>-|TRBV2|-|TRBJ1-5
CASSFGQTNQPQHF
TGTGCCAGCAGCTTTGGACAGACAAATCAGCCCCAGCATTTT
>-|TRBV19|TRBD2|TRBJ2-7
CASSMDLAGLYEQYF
TGTGCCAGTAGTATGGATCTAGCGGGCTTATACGAGCAGTACTTC
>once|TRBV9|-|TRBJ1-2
CASSVAAGGYGYTF
TGTGCCAGCAGCGTAGCTGCTGGCGGCTATGGCTACACCTTC
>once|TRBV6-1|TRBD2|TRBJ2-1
CASISGSSYNEQFF
TGTGCCAGCATTAGCGGGAGTTCCTACAATGAGCAGTTCTTC
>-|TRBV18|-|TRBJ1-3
CASSPPPGGSTIYF
TGTGCCAGCTCACCACCCCCGGGGGGGAGCACCATATATTTT
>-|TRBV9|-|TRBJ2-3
CASSVERGLLRTDTQYF
TGTGCCAGCAGCGTAGAGAGAGGACTGCTACGCACAGATACGCAGTATTTT
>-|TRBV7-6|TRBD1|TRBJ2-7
CASSLAGTGTYEQYF
TGTGCCAGCAGCTTAGCCGGGACAGGGACCTACGAGCAGTACTTC
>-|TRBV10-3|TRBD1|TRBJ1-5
CAIRAGTGANQPQHF
TGTGCCATCAGGGCCGGGACAGGGGCAAATCAGCCCCAGCATTTT
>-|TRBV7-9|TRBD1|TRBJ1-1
CASSLGRTGNTEAFF
TGTGCCAGCAGCTTAGGGAGGACAGGGAACACTGAAGCTTTCTTT
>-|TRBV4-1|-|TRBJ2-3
CASREVGTGAGDTQYF
TGCGCCAGCAGAGAAGTAGGTACGGGAGCTGGGGATACGCAGTATTTT
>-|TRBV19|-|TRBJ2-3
CASKIRGPSTDTQYF
TGTGCCAGTAAAATCAGGGGTCCTAGCACAGATACGCAGTATTTT
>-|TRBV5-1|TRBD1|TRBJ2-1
CASSTDRDRVNEQFF
TGCGCCAGCAGCACCGACCGGGACAGGGTCAATGAGCAGTTCTTC
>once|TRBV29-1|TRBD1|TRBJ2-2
CSGDRDGSGELFF
TGCAGCGGTGACAGGGATGGGTCCGGGGAGCTGTTTTTT
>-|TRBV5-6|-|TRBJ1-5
CASSSQVWYSNQPQHF
TGTGCCAGCAGCTCGCAGGTCTGGTATAGCAATCAGCCCCAGCATTTT
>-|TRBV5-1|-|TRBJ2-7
CASKRVLGYEQYF
TGCGCCAGCAAGAGGGTGCTGGGCTACGAGCAGTACTTC
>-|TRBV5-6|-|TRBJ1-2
CASSRGGARTNYGYTF
TGTGCCAGCAGCCGCGGGGGGGCCAGAACTAACTATGGCTACACCTTC
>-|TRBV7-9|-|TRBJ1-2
CASFLTGKVSGYTF
TGTGCCAGCTTCCTCACAGGGAAGGTGTCGGGCTACACCTTC
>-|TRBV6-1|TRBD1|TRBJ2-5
CASSRDRGETQYF
TGTGCCAGCAGCCGCGACAGGGGAGAGACCCAGTACTTC
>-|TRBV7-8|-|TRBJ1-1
CASSGGKAEAFF
TGTGCCAGCTCTGGAGGAAAAGCTGAAGCTTTCTTT
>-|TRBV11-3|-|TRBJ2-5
CASSKTDDLQETQYF
TGTGCCAGCAGCAAAACAGACGACCTCCAAGAGACCCAGTACTTC
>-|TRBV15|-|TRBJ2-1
CATSRDSYSVPKQFF
TGTGCCACCAGCAGAGATTCGTATAGCGTGCCCAAGCAGTTCTTC
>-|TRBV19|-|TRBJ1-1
CASSIVGLLGAFF
TGTGCCAGTAGTATAGTTGGACTGCTTGGAGCTTTCTTT
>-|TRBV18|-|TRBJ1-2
CASSPWRGPDWGYTF
TGTGCCAGCTCACCATGGAGAGGGCCCGATTGGGGCTACACCTTC
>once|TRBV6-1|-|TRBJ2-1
CASSDQGSAYNEQFF
TGTGCCAGCAGTGATCAGGGTTCAGCCTACAATGAGCAGTTCTTC
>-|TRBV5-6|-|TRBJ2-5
CASSQGNQETQYF
TGTGCCAGCAGCCAGGGAAACCAAGAGACCCAGTACTTC
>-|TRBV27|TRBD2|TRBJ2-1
CASSLAGGTYNEQFF
TGTGCCAGCAGTTTAGCGGGAGGGACTTACAATGAGCAGTTCTTC
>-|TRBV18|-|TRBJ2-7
CASSPQGARGEQYF
TGTGCCAGCTCACCACAGGGTGCCAGGGGCGAGCAGTACTTC
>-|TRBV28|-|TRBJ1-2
CASSTGLPYGYTF
TGTGCCAGCAGTACGGGACTGCCCTATGGCTACACCTTC
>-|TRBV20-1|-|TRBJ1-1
CSAHGQLEAFF
TGCAGTGCCCATGGGCAGTTAGAAGCTTTCTTT
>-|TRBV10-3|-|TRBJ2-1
CAISVRSAASSYNEQFF
TGTGCCATCAGTGTGCGATCGGCGGCCAGCTCCTACAATGAGCAGTTCTTC
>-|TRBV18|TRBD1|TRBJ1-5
CASSLATGGNQPQHF
TGTGCCAGCTCACTCGCGACAGGGGGCAATCAGCCCCAGCATTTT
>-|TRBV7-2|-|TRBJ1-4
CASSLGANEKLFF
TGTGCCAGCAGCTTAGGAGCTAATGAAAAACTGTTTTTT
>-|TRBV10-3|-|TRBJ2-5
CAISGTELETQYF
TGTGCCATCAGTGGGACAGAATTAGAGACCCAGTACTTC
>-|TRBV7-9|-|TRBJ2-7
CASSQTYSYEQYF
TGTGCCAGCAGCCAGACATATTCCTACGAGCAGTACTTC
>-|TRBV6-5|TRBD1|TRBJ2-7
CASSFGTGGKTYEQYF
TGTGCCAGCAGTTTCGGGACAGGGGGAAAAACCTACGAGCAGTACTTC
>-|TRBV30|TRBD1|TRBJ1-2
CAWSVGTASGGGYTF
TGTGCCTGGAGTGTCGGGACAGCCTCCGGTGGTGGCTACACCTTC
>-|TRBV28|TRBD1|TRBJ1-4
CASSSLTGGNEKLFF
TGTGCCAGCAGTTCCCTGACAGGGGGGAATGAAAAACTGTTTTTT
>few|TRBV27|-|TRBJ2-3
CASSSFTDTQYF
TGTGCCAGCAGTTCCTTCACAGATACGCAGTATTTT
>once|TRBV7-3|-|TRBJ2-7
CASSLNAGSYEQYF
TGTGCCAGCAGCTTAAACGCAGGCTCCTACGAGCAGTACTTC